This T cell receptor beta chain was recovered during a study of blood T cell repertoires in COVID-19. Trimming removed 6 bases from V and 6 bases from J; junction bases left unmatched: 8. Germline lookup yields CDR1 MNHEY and CDR2 SVGAGI. The CDR3 is made up of 15 amino acids. In the original processing: Amplified reference gene primers provided the basis for estimating nucleated cell counts. Clones were sequenced by immunoSEQ multiplex PCR, and TCRdb holds only the in-frame ones, with some missing. Clone size and the V and J calls come from that table; the DNA yielded D and trimming. The sample consists of approximately 77,000 clones, 86% of them appearing once.

The sequence derives from a man in his thirties or forties with acute or convalescent COVID-19. Sequencing input: peripheral blood. This rearrangement joins TRBV6-5 to TRBJ1-2, with 12 bases that match TRBD1. This CDR3 is CASSTWDRGLDGYTF. The CDR3 nucleotides are TGTGCCAGCAGCACCTGGGACAGGGGGCTCGATGGCTACACCTTC.